These 27 T cell receptor beta chains came from one sample sequenced in a study of T cell clonality in common variable immunodeficiency. Study-level findings and limits: Reportedly, TCR beta sequences from common variable immunodeficiency showed fewer deletions and N-nucleotide insertions.

These TCRs' antigens remain unknown. TCRdb's copy holds only in-frame clones and misses some; the assay was immunoSEQ multiplex PCR. The profile covers around 3,100 clones, none occurring a single time. The sample was peripheral blood mononuclear cells. The receptors here all came from a human donor with common variable immunodeficiency.

This clone was seen a handful of times. The read terminates 3 residues ahead of where the CDR3 ends, so the germline J gene completes it. The chain links TRBV11-2 to TRBJ2-5, with 8 positions matching TRBD2. The CDR3 consists of 15 residues. Germline-derived CDR1 and CDR2 are SGHAT and FQNNGV. The trim removed 6 bases at V and 5 bases at J, leaving 11 bases unmatched. Partial CDR3 DNA: TGTGCCAGCAGACCCCGGGGGGGCGGTGGGGAGACC. This codes for CASRPRGGGGET. The complete CDR3 protein is CASRPRGGGGETQYF.

Note on this clone: The read stops 3 residues short of the end of the CDR3; the missing end is completed from the germline J gene. The chain combines TRBV7-2 with TRBJ2-1, with TRBD2 matching 8 bases. V was clipped by 2 bases and J by 7 bases; unmatched bases: 4. CDR1 is SGHTA, CDR2 FQGNSA, per germline. The CDR3 extends over 14 amino acids. The sequenced part of the CDR3 DNA is TGTGCCAGCAGCTTACCGGGGGGGCTTAATGAG. Residues: CASSLPGGLNE. The whole CDR3 sequence reads CASSLPGGLNEQFF.

This clone was picked up a small number of times. The CDR3 extends 3 residues past the end of the read, so its final part is completed from the germline J gene. This rearrangement joins TRBV18 to TRBJ1-1; TRBD1 matches 7 bases. V gave up 4 bases and J gave up 6 bases; unmatched junction bases: 2. The CDR3 spans 12 residues. The germline V gene encodes CDR1 KGHSH and CDR2 LQKENI. CDR3: CASSLRGSEAFF. The sequenced CDR3 bases are TGTGCCAGCTCACTCAGGGGGTCTGAA.

This clone was counted a few times. The read gets to within 3 residues of the CDR3 end, and the germline J gene fills in the rest. The chain recombines TRBV7-9 with TRBJ1-2; tentative D call: TRBD1 (6 bases). The germline V gene encodes CDR1 SEHNR and CDR2 FQNEAQ (reference sequence). The CDR3 has 14 amino acids. The CDR3 sequence is CASRPDTGIHGYTF. The CDR3 bases that were read are TGTGCCAGCAGACCTGACACAGGGATCCACGGC.

As concerns this clone: The read finishes 3 residues shy of the CDR3 end, and the germline J gene is used to complete it. The chain is built from TRBV7-9 and TRBJ1-5; the D gene is possibly TRBD1 (6 bases). V lost 1 base and J lost 4, with 8 bases in between. The germline V gene encodes CDR1 SEHNR and CDR2 FQNEAQ (reference sequence). This CDR3 region has 14 residues. CDR3 region: CASSLEGQNQPQHF. CDR3 DNA (partial): TGTGCCAGCAGCTTAGAAGGACAGAATCAGCCC.

CDR3: CASSIGFVSNQPQHF. Partial CDR3 DNA: TGTGCCAGTAGTATTGGCTTTGTAAGCAATCAGCCC. The chain employs TRBV19 and TRBJ1-5; no reliable D call. With the read ending 3 residues before the CDR3 end, the germline J gene is used to fill in that end. V lost 3 bases and J lost 1, with 10 bases in between. From germline, CDR1 is LNHDA and CDR2 SQIVND (reference sequence). The CDR3 consists of 15 residues.

The covered CDR3 bases are TGTGCCAGCTCAAAAATGAGGGACAGGAGACCATACGAG. It yields the protein CASSKMRDRRPYE. The CDR3, in full, reads CASSKMRDRRPYEQYF. This chain uses TRBV18 with TRBJ2-7, with 8 bases fitting TRBD1. The read terminates 3 residues before the CDR3 end, so the remaining end is supplied by the germline J gene. The CDR3 is made up of 16 amino acids. Germline CDR1 reads KGHSH; CDR2 reads LQKENI. V was clipped by 5 bases and J by 4 bases; unmatched bases: 13.

This clone showed up just a few times. The observed sequence ends 3 residues before the CDR3 terminus, with the missing tail filled in from the germline J gene. The chain combines TRBV7-9 with TRBJ1-2; D unresolved. The V end lost 8 bases, the J end lost 3 bases, and 16 bases lay between the germline ends. The CDR3 totals 14 residues. Germline V gene sequence: CDR1 SEHNR, CDR2 FQNEAQ (reference sequence). CDR3 bases read: TGTGCCAGCGCCGGGGTCCCGGGCCACTATGGC. Translation: CASAGVPGHYG. The complete CDR3 reads CASAGVPGHYGYTF.

In this sample, this clone turned up a few times. The read is 3 residues too short to cover the CDR3 end, so that end is filled in from the germline J gene. The V and J genes are TRBV18 and TRBJ1-2, with TRBD1 matching 7 bases. CDR1 is KGHSH, CDR2 LQKENI, per germline. The CDR3 sequence is 14 residues long. Trimming took 6 bases from V and 6 from J; bases not matched to a gene: 10. CDR3 sequence reads: CASSPGTANDGYTF. The sequenced part of the CDR3 DNA is TGTGCCAGCTCGCCCGGGACAGCCAATGATGGC.

A note on this clone: The observed sequence ends 3 residues before the CDR3 terminus, with the missing tail filled in from the germline J gene. The V and J genes are TRBV7-6 and TRBJ2-1, with TRBD2 identical over 12 bases. CDR1 is SGHVS and CDR2 is FNYEAQ in the germline V gene. The V and J ends lost 2 bases and 9 bases, in that order; junction bases with no gene match: 5. This CDR3 is 15 amino acids long. Here the CDR3 reads CASSLSSGGAGEQFF. The CDR3 DNA, read in part, is TGTGCCAGCAGCTTATCTAGCGGGGGGGCTGGTGAG.

This clone has just a few counts. The missing CDR3 end, 3 residues past where the read stops, is filled in from the germline J gene. The chain couples TRBV19 to TRBJ2-1; D call uncertain. CDR1 is LNHDA and CDR2 is SQIVND in the germline V gene (reference sequence). The V and J ends lost 5 bases and 5 bases respectively, with 13 bases between them. The CDR3 loop spans 14 amino acids. The DNA read from the CDR3 is TGTGCCAGTAGTCTTGCCAGGTCGAACAATGAG. Amino acids: CASSLARSNNE. The CDR3 in full is CASSLARSNNEQFF. Full variable domain (outside the CDR3, taken from reference TRBV19 and TRBJ2-1): DGGITQSPKYLFRKEGQNVTLSCEQNLNHDAMYWYRQDPGQGLRLIYYSQIVNDFQKGDIAEGYSVSREKKESFPLTVTSAQKNPTAFYLCASSLARSNNEQFFGPGTRLTVL.

The DNA read from the CDR3 is TGTGCCAGCGGGGACAGCGCGAACACCGGGGAG. It encodes CASGDSANTGE. In full, the CDR3 reads CASGDSANTGELFF. V usage is TRBV2 and J usage is TRBJ2-2, with 7 bases lining up with TRBD1. The DNA ends 3 residues before the CDR3 does, and the rest of the CDR3 is filled in from the germline J gene. The CDR3 is made up of 14 amino acids. Germline loops: CDR1 SNHLY, CDR2 FYNNEI. With V trimmed by 8 bases and J by 0 bases, 3 bases remained unmatched.

This clone was observed at least ten times. The CDR3 end lies 3 residues beyond the end of the read and is filled in from the germline J gene. J is TRBJ1-2 and V is TRBV7-9; D is ambiguous. The CDR3 spans 13 residues. V dropped 0 bases and J dropped 6 bases, with 8 bases sitting between them. Germline CDR1 is SEHNR and CDR2 is FQNEAQ (reference sequence). CDR3 amino acids: CASSLAVADGYTF. CDR3 DNA (partial): TGTGCCAGCAGCTTAGCAGTCGCAGATGGC.

With regard to this clone: The read terminates 3 residues ahead of where the CDR3 ends, so the germline J gene completes it. The chain recombines TRBV7-6 with TRBJ2-1; 8 positions match TRBD2. The germline gives CDR1 SGHVS, CDR2 FNYEAQ. Trimming removed 0 bases from V and 6 bases from J; junction bases left unmatched: 7. CDR3 length: 16 residues. Incomplete CDR3 DNA: TGTGCCAGCAGCTTAGCAGGGCGGGGGGACGTCAATGAG. It yields the protein CASSLAGRGDVNE. The CDR3 in its entirety is CASSLAGRGDVNEQFF.

This clone showed up many times. Partial CDR3 DNA: TGTGCCAGCAGCTTGGATAGCCTCCTCTCCGGGGAG. This codes for CASSLDSLLSGE. The whole CDR3 region reads CASSLDSLLSGELFF. The chain carries TRBV5-4 and TRBJ2-2; D is ambiguous. The read is 3 residues too short to cover the CDR3 end, so that end is filled in from the germline J gene. The germline V gene has CDR1 SGHNT and CDR2 YYREEE (reference sequence). This CDR3 region has 15 residues. V lost 0 bases, J lost 6 bases, and 12 bases lay in between.

As regards this clone: The read ends 3 residues before the CDR3 terminus; that terminus is restored from the germline J gene. The gene calls are TRBV2 and TRBJ2-1; 9 nucleotides align to TRBD2. J gave up 5 bases and V 6 bases, and 8 bases lay outside the gene matches. CDR3 length: 15 amino acids. Germline V gene data show CDR1 as SNHLY and CDR2 as FYNNEI. The CDR3 is CASSSGRGGNNEQFF. CDR3 DNA (partial): TGTGCCAGCAGCTCTGGGCGGGGGGGGAACAATGAG.

On this clone itself: The read falls 3 residues short of the CDR3 end, and the missing part is taken from the germline J gene. This chain joins TRBV19 and TRBJ2-1; D call uncertain. CDR1 is LNHDA and CDR2 is SQIVND in the germline V gene (reference sequence). V shed 5 bases and J shed 6 bases, with 11 bases lying between them. This CDR3 has 13 amino acids. The CDR3 here is CASSLWKRNEQFF. The CDR3 DNA, read in part, is TGTGCCAGTAGTCTGTGGAAGCGCAATGAG.

In this sample, this clone turned up many times. CDR3 sequence reads: CASSLSQGGGQYNEQFF. The CDR3 DNA, read in part, is TGTGCCAGCAGCTTATCCCAGGGAGGGGGACAGTACAATGAG. The V call is TRBV7-3, the J call TRBJ2-1; D is tentatively TRBD1 or TRBD2 (7 bases each). The CDR3 is cut off 3 residues early in the read; its end comes from the germline J gene. Trimming removed 2 bases from V and 4 bases from J, with 18 bases in between. Per the germline V gene, CDR1 is SGHTA and CDR2 is FQGTGA. The CDR3 length is 17 residues. Looking up the rest from reference TRBV7-3 and TRBJ2-1 gives the full variable domain: GAGVSQTPSNKVTEKGKYVELRCDPISGHTALYWYRQSLGQGPEFLIYFQGTGAADDSGLPNDRFFAVRPEGSVSTLKIQRTERGDSAVYLCASSLSQGGGQYNEQFFGPGTRLTVL.

This clone has more than one count but fewer than ten. The read terminates 3 residues before the CDR3 end, so the remaining end is supplied by the germline J gene. This sequence joins TRBV5-1 and TRBJ2-5; the D is unclear. The CDR3 has 12 amino acids. The germline gives CDR1 SGHRS, CDR2 YFSETQ. V gave up 1 base and J gave up 5 bases, with 6 bases separating them. Incomplete CDR3 DNA: TGCGCCAGCAGCTTGTCAGGCGAGACC. As protein: CASSLSGET. The CDR3, in full, reads CASSLSGETQYF.

Concerning this clone: Read sequence stops 3 residues before the CDR3 end, and the germline J gene provides the missing end. The chain employs TRBV19 and TRBJ2-2, with TRBD1 matching over 7 bases. Looked up from germline, CDR1 is LNHDA and CDR2 is SQIVND (reference sequence). Trimming removed 2 bases from V and 6 bases from J; junction bases left unmatched: 12. This CDR3 has 17 residues. The CDR3 DNA, read in part, is TGTGCCAGTAGTATAATCCCTGGTACAGGGGTTCCCGGGGAG. Protein: CASSIIPGTGVPGE. The complete CDR3 sequence is CASSIIPGTGVPGELFF.

This clone was observed a handful of times. The CDR3 DNA, read in part, is TGTGCCTGGAGTGTCCAAGGCGGCCGGGGC. Encoded protein: CAWSVQGGRG. The CDR3 in its entirety is CAWSVQGGRGYTF. The chain links TRBV30 to TRBJ1-2; D call uncertain. The read ends 3 residues shy of where the CDR3 ends; the end is completed using the germline J gene. CDR1 GTSNPN and CDR2 SVGIG come from the germline V gene (reference sequence). CDR3 length: 13 amino acids.

Worth noting for this clone: The CDR3 goes on 3 residues after the read ends, and that part is filled in from the germline J gene. This chain links TRBV6-2 or TRBV6-3 with TRBJ2-7, with D possibly TRBD1 on 5 matching bases. Germline CDR1 reads MNHEY; CDR2 reads SVGEGT. Trimming cost V 4 bases and J 2 bases, with 9 bases left between them. This CDR3 has 13 residues. CDR3 residues: CASSWPQAYEQYF. CDR3 DNA (partial): TGTGCCAGCAGTTGGCCACAGGCCTACGAG.

In the case of this clone: The DNA ends 3 residues before the CDR3 does, and the rest of the CDR3 is filled in from the germline J gene. This chain joins TRBV5-1 and TRBJ2-1; 9 bases fit TRBD2. The CDR3 is made up of 16 amino acids. Germline V lookup: CDR1 SGHRS, CDR2 YFSETQ. The trim removed 7 bases at V and 3 bases at J, leaving 11 bases unmatched. The sequenced CDR3 bases are TGCGCCAGCGGACAATTTAGCGGGGGTCTCTACAATGAG. This sequence encodes CASGQFSGGLYNE. The full CDR3 is CASGQFSGGLYNEQFF.

Note on this clone: Sequencing ends 3 residues short of the CDR3 end; the germline J gene provides the rest. The J gene is TRBJ2-7, the V gene TRBV7-9, with D perhaps TRBD1 (6 bases). Germline CDR1 is SEHNR and CDR2 is FQNEAQ (reference sequence). Trimming pared 8 bases from V and 3 bases from J, leaving 11 bases between. This CDR3 is built from 12 residues. Partial CDR3 DNA: TGTGCCAGCTCCTCCAGGGGCTACGAG. It translates to CASSSRGYE. The full CDR3 is CASSSRGYEQYF.

Comments on this clone: The read halts 3 residues ahead of the CDR3 end, with the missing end drawn from the germline J gene. The chain employs TRBV5-1 and TRBJ1-2, with D maybe TRBD1 (6 bases). V shed 0 bases and J shed 4 bases, with 13 bases lying between them. Per the germline V gene, CDR1 is SGHRS and CDR2 is YFSETQ. The CDR3 has 15 amino acids. CDR3 loop: CASSLEGDTGYGYTF. CDR3 DNA (partial): TGCGCCAGCAGCTTGGAGGGGGATACGGGCTATGGC. The full variable domain, completed using reference TRBV5-1 and TRBJ1-2, is KAGVTQTPRYLIKTRGQQVTLSCSPISGHRSVSWYQQTPGQGLQFLFEYFSETQRNKGNFPGRFSGRQFSNSRSEMNVSTLELGDSALYLCASSLEGDTGYGYTFGSGTRLTVV.

CDR3: CASSILAGGTTNEQFF. CDR3 DNA (partial): TGTGCCAGTAGTATATTAGCGGGGGGGACTACAAATGAG. This chain uses TRBV19 with TRBJ2-1, with 11 bases aligning to TRBD2. The read ends 3 residues early relative to the CDR3; the germline J gene fills the gap. The CDR3 is made up of 16 amino acids. Germline CDR1 is LNHDA and CDR2 is SQIVND (reference sequence). The J segment lost 7 bases and the V segment lost 2 bases, leaving 7 bases of the junction unmatched.

This clone was counted between two and nine times. Sequencing ends 3 residues short of the CDR3 end; the germline J gene provides the rest. The chain has TRBV7-8 and TRBJ2-2; 8 bases line up with TRBD1. Losses at the gene ends were 3 bases for V and 1 base for J; bases not matched to a gene: 4. Germline CDR1 reads SGHVS; CDR2 reads FQNEAQ. CDR3 length: 16 residues. The CDR3 DNA, read in part, is TGTGCCAGCAGCTTCCGGACAGGGCTGAACACCGGGGAG. This translates into CASSFRTGLNTGE. The full CDR3 protein is CASSFRTGLNTGELFF.